This T cell receptor beta chain was captured in a study of blood T cell repertoires in COVID-19. As for the study in general: Sources were T cells, B-cell-depleted T cells, or PBMCs; the material itself was cDNA or gDNA.

V was trimmed by 0 bases and J by 0 bases, leaving 12 bases between them. The CDR3 covers 18 residues. Germline assignment: CDR1 MDHEN and CDR2 SYDVKM. The repertoire was sequenced with immunoSEQ multiplex PCR; TCRdb's copy has only in-frame clones and lacks some. The sample has about 150,000 clones, about 83% seen once. The sample taken for sequencing was peripheral blood. V is TRBV28 and J is TRBJ2-6; the D is unclear. The receptor was isolated from a woman aged 80 or over with acute or convalescent COVID-19. CDR3 bases: TGTGCCAGCAGTTTATGGTACAGCAGAAACTCTGGGGCCAACGTCCTGACTTTC. It yields the protein CASSLWYSRNSGANVLTF.